The 8 T cell receptor beta chains reported below all come from one sample, sequenced in a study of identical twins. TCRdb passed the 5' RACE reads through MiXCR, listing each CDR3 protein once. The sample has more than 1.5 million distinct CDR3 sequences, more than 30% seen once; the top ten hold around 0.25%. Sequencing used cord blood. The receptors were sampled from a newborn girl in good health.

The chain is built from TRBV5-8 and TRBJ2-3; 7 bases map to TRBD1. The CDR3 consists of 14 residues. V shed 5 bases, J shed 4 bases, and the junction held 7 bases outside the gene matches. Per the germline V gene, CDR1 is SGHTS and CDR2 is YDEGEE. The CDR3 nucleotides read TGTGCCAGCAGGCGAGTACAGGGGTCAGATACGCAGTATTTT. Translating it yields CASRRVQGSDTQYF.

This clonotype has just a few counts. The chain carries TRBV14 and TRBJ2-5, with D possibly being TRBD2 (5 bases). Trimming took 4 bases from V and 5 from J, leaving 14 bases between them. CDR3 length equals 14 residues. The germline V gene has CDR1 SGHDN and CDR2 FVKESK. The CDR3 bases are TGTGCCAGCAGCCTCAGTGACTACTGGGAGACCCAGTACTTC. Translated: CASSLSDYWETQYF.

The DNA for the CDR3 is TGTGCCATCAGTGCCCGGACAGGGACAGATACGCAGTATTTT. Amino acids: CAISARTGTDTQYF. The chain uses TRBV10-3 and TRBJ2-3, with 8 bases aligning to TRBD1. Looked up from germline, CDR1 is ENHRY and CDR2 is SYGVKD. Trimming at V came to 4 bases and at J to 3 bases, leaving 3 bases not matched to a gene. The length of the CDR3 is 14 residues.

V is TRBV5-1 and J is TRBJ1-4; possibly TRBD1 for D (5 bases). With 2 bases removed from V and 3 bases from J, the gap between germline ends came to 11 bases. Germline V CDR1 and CDR2: SGHRS, YFSETQ. The CDR3 has 15 amino acids. The CDR3 protein is CASSFLGPPNEKLFF. The CDR3 bases are TGCGCCAGCAGCTTCTTGGGACCTCCTAATGAAAAACTGTTTTTT.

This chain joins TRBV7-6 and TRBJ2-3, with 8 bases lining up with TRBD2. Germline V CDR1 and CDR2: SGHVS, FNYEAQ. The CDR3 is made up of 15 amino acids. V lost 8 bases to trimming and J lost 3 bases; unmatched junction nucleotides: 10. The CDR3: CASGHTSGVTDTQYF. CDR3 nucleotide sequence: TGTGCCAGCGGACATACTAGCGGTGTTACAGATACGCAGTATTTT.

The chain recombines TRBV3-1 with TRBJ2-4; 10 nucleotides align to TRBD2. CDR1 LGHDT and CDR2 YNNKEL come from the germline V gene (reference sequence). There are 18 residues in the CDR3. Unmatched junction bases numbered 7, after V lost 1 base and J lost 1 base. Written as DNA, the CDR3 is TGTGCCAGCAGCCAAGCTGGTCTAGCGGGAGTGGCCAAAAACATTCAGTACTTC. Protein: CASSQAGLAGVAKNIQYF. Full variable domain (missing parts from reference TRBV3-1 and TRBJ2-4): DTAVSQTPKYLVTQMGNDKSIKCEQNLGHDTMYWYKQDSKKFLKIMFSYNNKELIINETVPNRFSPKSPDKAHLNLHINSLELGDSAVYFCASSQAGLAGVAKNIQYFGAGTRLSVL.

This clonotype was found a few times. The CDR3 coding sequence is TGTGCCAGCTCACCCCGGGACAGTAGCACAGATACGCAGTATTTT. Translating it yields CASSPRDSSTDTQYF. This chain links TRBV18 with TRBJ2-3, with 7 bases matching TRBD1. The CDR3 has 15 residues. The V and J ends lost 3 bases and 0 bases, in that order; junction bases with no gene match: 3. Germline assignment: CDR1 KGHSH and CDR2 LQKENI. Using reference TRBV18 and TRBJ2-3 for the parts outside the CDR3, the full variable domain is NAGVMQNPRHLVRRRGQEARLRCSPMKGHSHVYWYRQLPEEGLKFMVYLQKENIIDESGMPKERFSAEFPKEGPSILRIQQVVRGDSAAYFCASSPRDSSTDTQYFGPGTRLTVL.

This chain connects TRBV25-1 to TRBJ1-2; TRBD1 might be the D (5 bases). The CDR3 is 15 residues long. Looked up from germline, CDR1 is MGHDK and CDR2 is SYGVNS. The germline V and J ends were trimmed by 5 bases and 0 bases, with 13 bases remaining between them. CDR3 DNA sequence: TGTGCCAGCAGTCCCGGGGGTCGGACTAACTATGGCTACACCTTC. Its protein product is CASSPGGRTNYGYTF.